A selection of T cell receptor beta chains follows, all from one sample in a study of shared clonotypes between healthy human individuals. Method: immunoSEQ multiplex PCR; TCRdb's copy keeps in-frame clones and lacks some. The data hold about 480,000 clones, with 60% to 80% observed a single time. The sample taken for sequencing was PBMCs. The receptor source for this set is a woman aged 40-49 years in good health. Some clones in this sample may be carry-over from other donors' samples. Both conserved end residues are trimmed from each CDR3. A D gene is named only where the DNA matches it firmly. The size field is filled for only some rows; it gives once, few, many or a size class.

size: NA; J: TRBJ1-2; V: TRBV7-2; D: NA; CDR3: ASSLTLSNYGYT
size: NA; J: TRBJ2-1; V: TRBV7-2; D: TRBD2; CDR3: ASSSRLAGGSYNEQF
size: NA; J: TRBJ2-3; V: TRBV5-1; D: NA; CDR3: ASSTSMAHRDTQY
size: NA; J: TRBJ2-1; V: TRBV6-1; D: NA; CDR3: ASRAVDNEQF
size: NA; J: TRBJ2-2; V: TRBV9; D: NA; CDR3: ASSVGGGNTGELF
size: NA; J: TRBJ1-1; V: TRBV11-2; D: NA; CDR3: ASSFGQYTEAF
size: NA; J: TRBJ2-7; V: TRBV15; D: NA; CDR3: ATSRDQGRISYEQY
size: NA; J: TRBJ2-1; V: TRBV7-3; D: NA; CDR3: ASSNGTRPRPKEQF
size: many; J: TRBJ1-2; V: TRBV30; D: TRBD1; CDR3: AWGDREWDGYT
size: NA; J: TRBJ2-7; V: TRBV21-1; D: NA; CDR3: ASSATSGRAKCVHEQY
size: NA; J: TRBJ2-4; V: TRBV6-6; D: TRBD1; CDR3: ASSQGASGIQY
size: once; J: TRBJ2-1; V: TRBV19; D: TRBD2; CDR3: ASSIERLAGFNEQF
size: NA; J: TRBJ2-5; V: TRBV7-8; D: TRBD1; CDR3: ASSLTGNQETQY
size: NA; J: TRBJ1-4; V: TRBV27; D: NA; CDR3: ASSPWGATLGKLF
size: NA; J: TRBJ1-5; V: TRBV28; D: NA; CDR3: SSTESNQPQH
size: NA; J: TRBJ2-7; V: TRBV29-1; D: NA; CDR3: SASGRSSYEQY
size: NA; J: TRBJ2-7; V: TRBV28; D: NA; CDR3: ASSLTSFSNEQY
size: once; J: TRBJ1-1; V: TRBV15; D: TRBD1; CDR3: ATSRELETGWSF
size: NA; J: TRBJ2-7; V: TRBV5-4; D: NA; CDR3: ASSLEIGDPYEQY
size: NA; J: TRBJ2-3; V: TRBV7-2; D: TRBD2; CDR3: ASSLDGLAGRTDTQY
size: NA; J: TRBJ2-7; V: TRBV6-5; D: TRBD1; CDR3: ASSRDRDEQY
size: once; J: TRBJ2-1; V: TRBV2; D: TRBD2; CDR3: ASSGLAERYEQF
size: once; J: TRBJ2-1; V: TRBV7-9; D: TRBD2; CDR3: ASSLDGTRGEQF
size: NA; J: TRBJ2-5; V: TRBV19; D: NA; CDR3: ASRGGSETQY
size: once; J: TRBJ1-1; V: TRBV15; D: NA; CDR3: ATSRDRGGSAEAF
size: NA; J: TRBJ1-1; V: TRBV30; D: TRBD1; CDR3: AWGTTGAPEAF
size: NA; J: TRBJ2-3; V: TRBV4-2; D: TRBD2; CDR3: ASSQDSASGMTDTQY
size: NA; J: TRBJ2-7; V: TRBV4-2; D: TRBD1; CDR3: ASSSRTGDSYEQY
size: NA; J: TRBJ2-5; V: TRBV6-5; D: TRBD1; CDR3: ASSYSGGGETQY